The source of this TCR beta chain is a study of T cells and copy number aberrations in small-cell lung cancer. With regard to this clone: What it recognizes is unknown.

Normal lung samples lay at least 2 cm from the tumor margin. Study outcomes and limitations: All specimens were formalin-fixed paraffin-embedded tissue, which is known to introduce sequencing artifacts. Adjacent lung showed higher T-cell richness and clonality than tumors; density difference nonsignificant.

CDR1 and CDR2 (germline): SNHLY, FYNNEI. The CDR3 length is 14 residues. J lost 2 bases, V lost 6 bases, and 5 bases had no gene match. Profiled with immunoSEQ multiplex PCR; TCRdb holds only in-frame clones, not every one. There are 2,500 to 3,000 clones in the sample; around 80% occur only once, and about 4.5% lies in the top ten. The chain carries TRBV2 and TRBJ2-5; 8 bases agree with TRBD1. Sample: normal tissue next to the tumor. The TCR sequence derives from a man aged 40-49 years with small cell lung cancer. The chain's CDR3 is CASRGQAIQETQYF. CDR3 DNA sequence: TGTGCCAGCAGGGGACAGGCCATACAAGAGACCCAGTACTTC.